Listed below are T cell receptor beta chains from one sample, sequenced in a study of blood T cell repertoires in COVID-19. Libraries were prepared by immunoSEQ multiplex PCR; TCRdb keeps only in-frame clonotypes and omits some of them. The sample includes approximately 200,000 clones, about 91% of them seen just once. Specimen: PBMCs or T cells enriched from blood (not recorded which). These receptors all stem from a middle-aged woman with acute COVID-19. Both conserved end residues are part of each CDR3. The D gene is left open where the match is weak.

>NA|TRBJ1-4|TRBV5-1
CASSQKTGLDEKLFF
>TRBD2|TRBJ2-5|TRBV6-4
CASSERIAGGRETQYF
>NA|TRBJ1-1|TRBV19
CASTREGGTEAFF
>TRBD2|TRBJ2-3|TRBV3-1/TRBV3-2
CASSFGLVGDTQYF
>TRBD2|TRBJ2-3|TRBV18
CASSPRGLAGASTDTQYF
>NA|TRBJ1-4|TRBV7-2
CASSSSALATNEKLFF
>TRBD1|TRBJ2-7|TRBV7-6
CASSAGTEYEQYF
>TRBD1|TRBJ2-5|TRBV7-8
CASSSGRDSNQETQYF
>TRBD1|TRBJ2-7|TRBV7-2
CASSHPGTGYEQYF
>NA|TRBJ1-1|TRBV7-3
CASSLWGDTEAFF
>NA|TRBJ2-5|TRBV29-1
CSVVRGGQETQYF
>TRBD1|TRBJ2-7|TRBV4-2
CASSQGTGDEQYF
>NA|TRBJ1-5|TRBV7-9
CASSFGSNQPQHF
>TRBD1|TRBJ2-7|TRBV27
CASGWVPGTGGVEQYF
>NA|TRBJ2-4|TRBV18
CASSAGGSKNIQYF
>TRBD2|TRBJ2-1|TRBV6-2/TRBV6-3
CASSYPPAGASYNEQFF
>NA|TRBJ2-3|TRBV9
CASSEDAPGLHKQDTQYF
>NA|TRBJ2-7|TRBV5-1
CASSLVTSGYEQYF
>TRBD1|TRBJ1-1|TRBV5-6
CASSLAGETGALWDTEAFF
>NA|TRBJ1-3|TRBV15
CATSRVGSLGDTIYF
>TRBD2|TRBJ2-5|TRBV29-1
CSVRRGGRIEETQYF
>TRBD1|TRBJ2-7|TRBV19
CASSIFLGQGSYEQYF
>TRBD1|TRBJ2-4|TRBV11-2
CASSVQTGFQNIQYF
>NA|TRBJ2-7|TRBV7-6
CASGFLSSLGKGQGSYEQYF
>TRBD1|TRBJ1-3|TRBV29-1
CSVEGDSSGNTIYF
>NA|TRBJ1-4|TRBV4-2
CASRGLLEGNEKLFF
>NA|TRBJ1-4|TRBV14
CASSQDPVEKLFF
>TRBD2|TRBJ2-7|TRBV15
CATRTSGHYEQYF
>TRBD1|TRBJ1-1|TRBV4-1
CASSHLDRGGLGKTEAFF
>NA|TRBJ2-1|TRBV25-1
CASSDILGNEQFF
>TRBD2|TRBJ2-1|TRBV28
CASSLTGGWLNEQFF
>NA|TRBJ2-3|TRBV5-4
CASSSPQGSPLGTDTQYF
>NA|TRBJ2-1|TRBV27
CASGVGYNEQFF
>TRBD1|TRBJ2-5|TRBV5-4
CASSEGQGVKQETQYF
>NA|TRBJ2-1|TRBV5-1
CASSPARGPYNEQFF
>NA|TRBJ2-3|TRBV7-3
CASSASGGGDTQYF
>NA|TRBJ1-3|TRBV4-1
CASSQDEGDSSSGNTIYF
>TRBD1|TRBJ1-4|TRBV7-2
CASSKQGPGGNEKLFF
>TRBD2|TRBJ2-3|TRBV18
CASSPGLETDTQYF
>NA|TRBJ1-1|TRBV13
CASSKRVGGQLNTEAFF
>TRBD1|TRBJ2-1|TRBV5-6
CASSLGTGGNEQFF
>NA|TRBJ1-3|TRBV5-4
CASSRDIGNTIYF
>NA|TRBJ2-7|TRBV7-9
CASSLAQGGTYEQYF
>NA|TRBJ2-3|TRBV2
CASTPTPTRTDTQYF
>NA|TRBJ1-2|TRBV11-2
CASSETGTTWYGYTF
>NA|TRBJ2-7|TRBV19
CASSIAGPAYEQYF
>TRBD1|TRBJ2-6|TRBV5-1
CASSQGQGDSGANVLTF
>NA|TRBJ1-4|TRBV4-2
CASGGRGDEKLFF
>NA|TRBJ2-1|TRBV6-5
CASSYAGIGNEQFF
>TRBD2|TRBJ2-1|TRBV10-3
CAISGAGGLNEQFF
>NA|TRBJ2-5|TRBV24-1
CATSDSSGETRETQYF
>NA|TRBJ1-1|TRBV12-5
CASAAGVTEAFF
>NA|TRBJ1-2|TRBV19
CASNLRGSNYGYTF